This T cell receptor (beta chain) was obtained from a study of blood T cell repertoires in COVID-19. Study in general: The United States, Italy and Spain provided the acute and convalescent COVID-19 samples.

Using immunoSEQ multiplex PCR, the repertoire was profiled, and TCRdb retains in-frame clones only, with some absent. The sample holds about 250,000 clones, roughly 86% seen once. The CDR3 length is 13 residues. Germline CDR1 is SGHTA and CDR2 is FQGNSA. V was pared by 5 bases and J by 8 bases, with 13 bases between. Only one count was recorded for this clone. This clonotype was sampled from a woman aged 60 to 75 who had recovered from COVID-19. The chain has TRBV7-2 and TRBJ1-5; D uncertain. Sequences were obtained from peripheral blood. The CDR3 is CASSPAGFKPQHF. The CDR3 nucleotides are TGTGCCAGCAGCCCAGCGGGATTTAAGCCCCAGCATTTT.